This TCR beta chain was recorded in a study of cytomegalovirus exposure and HLA in healthy donors. The PCR had 60 Vbeta and 13 Jbeta primers. Measured with immunoSEQ multiplex PCR; TCRdb has only the in-frame clones, and not every one. The table records over 120,000 clones, roughly 70% of them present only once. This TCR derives from a young man in good health and CMV-seronegative. The sample taken for sequencing was PBMCs.

The CDR3 protein is CASRNPLAGKSSYNEQFF. Written as DNA, the CDR3 is TGTGCCAGTAGAAATCCCCTAGCGGGGAAGAGCTCCTACAATGAGCAGTTCTTC. V usage is TRBV19 and J usage is TRBJ2-1, with 9 bases fitting TRBD2. The CDR3 has 18 amino acids. Germline V gene sequence: CDR1 LNHDA, CDR2 SQIVND (reference sequence). V lost 6 bases, J lost 0 bases, and 12 bases stayed unmatched.